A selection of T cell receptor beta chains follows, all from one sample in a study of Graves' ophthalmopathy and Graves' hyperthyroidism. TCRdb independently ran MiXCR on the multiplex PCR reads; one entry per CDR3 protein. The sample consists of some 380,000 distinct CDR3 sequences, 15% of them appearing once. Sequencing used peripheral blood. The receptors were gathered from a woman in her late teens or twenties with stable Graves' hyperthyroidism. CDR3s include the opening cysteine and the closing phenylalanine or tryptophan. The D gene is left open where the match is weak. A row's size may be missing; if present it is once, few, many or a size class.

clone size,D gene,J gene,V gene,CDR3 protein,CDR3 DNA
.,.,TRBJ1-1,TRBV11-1,CASSLLEGREHTEAFF,TGTGCCAGCAGCTTACTCGAAGGCAGGGAGCACACTGAAGCTTTCTTT
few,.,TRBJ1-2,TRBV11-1,CASSQGTSLANYGYTF,TGTGCCAGTTCTCAGGGGACATCCCTAGCTAACTATGGCTACACCTTC
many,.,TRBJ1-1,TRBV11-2,CASSSGTGAGGTEAFF,TGTGCCAGCAGTTCCGGGACGGGGGCTGGGGGCACTGAAGCTTTCTTT
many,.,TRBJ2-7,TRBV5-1,CASSLVASMPGVTYEQYF,TGCGCCAGCAGCCTCGTCGCCAGCATGCCGGGGGTGACCTACGAGCAGTACTTC
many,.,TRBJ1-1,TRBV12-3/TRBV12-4,CASSFMGLNTEAFF,TGTGCCAGCAGTTTTATGGGGCTGAACACTGAAGCTTTCTTT
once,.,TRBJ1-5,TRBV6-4,CASRGLNQPQHF,TGTGCCAGCCGAGGCCTCAATCAGCCCCAGCATTTT
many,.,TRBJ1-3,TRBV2,CASRGAAGNTIYF,TGTGCCAGCAGGGGGGCGGCTGGAAACACCATATATTTT
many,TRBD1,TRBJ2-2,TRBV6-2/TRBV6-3,CASSYSSGGRTGELFF,TGTGCCAGCAGTTACTCTTCAGGGGGCCGTACCGGGGAGCTGTTTTTT
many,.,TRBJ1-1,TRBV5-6,CASSNPRDTRSAFF,TGTGCCAGCAGCAACCCGCGGGACACTAGGTCAGCTTTCTTT
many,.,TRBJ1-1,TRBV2,CASSELVQGTNTEAFF,TGTGCCAGCAGTGAATTGGTGCAGGGGACGAACACTGAAGCTTTCTTT
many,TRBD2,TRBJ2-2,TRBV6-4,CASVRNPGGKNTGELFF,TGTGCCAGCGTACGAAACCCGGGGGGGAAGAACACCGGGGAGCTGTTTTTT
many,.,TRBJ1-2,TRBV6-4,CASRPALRNGPYLYGYTF,TGTGCCAGCAGGCCCGCCCTAAGAAACGGGCCGTATCTCTATGGCTACACCTTC
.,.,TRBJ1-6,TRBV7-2,CASSLGVPGSPLHF,TGTGCCAGCAGCTTAGGGGTTCCTGGTTCACCCCTCCACTTT
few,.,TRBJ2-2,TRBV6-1,CASRSGTGPGELFF,TGTGCCAGCAGGTCCGGGACCGGCCCCGGGGAGCTGTTTTTT
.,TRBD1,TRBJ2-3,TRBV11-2,CASSLLGTGGSVSDTQYF,TGTGCCAGCAGCTTACTAGGGACAGGGGGCTCAGTGTCAGATACGCAGTATTTT